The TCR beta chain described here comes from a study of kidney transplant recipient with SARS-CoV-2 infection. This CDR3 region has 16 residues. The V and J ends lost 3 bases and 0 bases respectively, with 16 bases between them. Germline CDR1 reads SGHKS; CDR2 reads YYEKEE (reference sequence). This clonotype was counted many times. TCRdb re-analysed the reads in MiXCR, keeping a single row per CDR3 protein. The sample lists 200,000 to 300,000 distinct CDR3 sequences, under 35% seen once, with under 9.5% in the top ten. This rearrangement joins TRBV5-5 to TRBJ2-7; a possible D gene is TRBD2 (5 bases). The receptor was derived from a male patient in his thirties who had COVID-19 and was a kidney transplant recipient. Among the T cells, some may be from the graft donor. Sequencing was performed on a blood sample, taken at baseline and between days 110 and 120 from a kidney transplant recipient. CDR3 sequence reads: CASSSSERRSSYEQYF. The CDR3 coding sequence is TGTGCCAGCAGCTCGTCAGAGCGGAGGAGCTCCTACGAGCAGTACTTC.